A selection of T cell receptor beta chains follows, all from one sample in a study of CD8 T cell repertoires and influenza. Libraries were prepared by immunoSEQ multiplex PCR; TCRdb keeps only in-frame clonotypes and omits some of them. Among about 320 clones, approximately 26% were seen once, and the ten largest hold about 44%. Sequencing input: M1 dextramer-binding CD8+ T cells from cultured PBMCs. The receptors were gathered from a person in their late teens or twenties in good health. The CDR3 runs from the conserved cysteine through the conserved F or W. The D gene is left open where the match is weak. Size values are once, few and many counts, or a class for expanded clones, and some rows have none.

CDR3 length	V gene	clone size	D gene	J gene	CDR3 protein	CDR3 DNA
13	TRBV10-3	few	-	TRBJ2-3	CAISESSGDTQYF	TGTGCCATCAGTGAGTCCTCGGGGGATACGCAGTATTTT
15	TRBV10-3	many	-	TRBJ1-1	CAISPGGELNTEAFF	TGTGCCATCAGTCCTGGGGGGGAGTTGAACACTGAAGCTTTCTTT
15	TRBV7-2	-	-	TRBJ2-7	CASSSTFYGTYEQYF	TGTGCCAGCAGCTCGACTTTTTACGGGACCTACGAGCAGTACTTC
12	TRBV6-1	-	-	TRBJ2-7	CASSPGSYEQYF	TGTGCCAGCAGTCCAGGCTCTTACGAGCAGTACTTC
16	TRBV7-2	-	TRBD2	TRBJ2-2	CASSLDGAGGAGELFF	TGTGCCAGCAGCTTAGACGGCGCGGGAGGGGCCGGGGAGCTGTTTTTT
16	TRBV11-2	few	TRBD2	TRBJ2-1	CASSRLAGVSYNEQFF	TGTGCCAGCAGCCGACTAGCGGGAGTCAGTTACAATGAGCAGTTCTTC
15	TRBV6-5	-	TRBD2	TRBJ2-1	CASRKQGLVVAEQFF	TGTGCCAGCAGAAAACAGGGACTAGTTGTAGCTGAGCAGTTCTTC
14	TRBV10-3	-	TRBD1	TRBJ2-7	CAISGGTATYEQYF	TGTGCCATCAGTGGGGGGACAGCAACCTACGAGCAGTACTTC
16	TRBV5-6	-	-	TRBJ2-7	CASSLFGRGLNYEQYF	TGTGCCAGCAGCTTATTTGGCAGGGGCCTAAACTACGAGCAGTACTTC
13	TRBV19	hyperexpanded	-	TRBJ2-1	CASSIYSIEEQFF	TGTGCCAGTAGTATTTACTCCATAGAGGAGCAGTTCTTC
13	TRBV7-2	-	TRBD2	TRBJ2-1	CASTLAGAHEQFF	TGTGCCAGCACCTTAGCGGGAGCCCATGAGCAGTTCTTC
11	TRBV11-2	few	-	TRBJ2-3	CASSPGDTQYF	TGTGCCAGCAGCCCGGGGGATACGCAGTATTTT
14	TRBV7-1	few	TRBD2	TRBJ2-1	CASTLAGVGYEQFF	TGTGCCAGCACCTTAGCGGGAGTAGGCTATGAGCAGTTCTTC
15	TRBV9	few	-	TRBJ1-4	CASSPGRVTNEKLFF	TGTGCCAGCAGCCCGGGGAGGGTCACTAATGAAAAACTGTTTTTT
18	TRBV4-1	-	TRBD2	TRBJ2-1	CASSQGASGASSYNEQFF	TGCGCCAGCAGCCAAGGAGCTAGCGGGGCTAGCTCCTACAATGAGCAGTTCTTC
14	TRBV21-1	-	-	TRBJ2-1	CASSGPDDYNEQFF	TGTGCCAGCAGCGGGCCAGACGATTACAATGAGCAGTTCTTC
14	TRBV6-5	-	-	TRBJ2-5	CASSYSEPGETQYF	TGTGCCAGCAGTTATTCAGAACCGGGGGAGACCCAGTACTTC
12	TRBV5-6	-	-	TRBJ1-1	CASSFQDTEAFF	TGTGCCAGCAGCTTTCAGGACACTGAAGCTTTCTTT
17	TRBV6-4	-	-	TRBJ1-2	CASSDFSYTRVTSGYTF	TGTGCCAGCAGTGACTTCTCCTACACCAGGGTAACGAGCGGCTACACCTTC
14	TRBV7-9	-	TRBD1	TRBJ2-1	CASSLGQGDGEQFF	TGTGCCAGCAGCCTGGGACAGGGGGACGGTGAGCAGTTCTTC
15	TRBV7-2	-	TRBD2	TRBJ2-1	CASSQTSGSYNEQFF	TGTGCCAGCTCCCAGACTAGCGGGTCCTACAATGAGCAGTTCTTC
18	TRBV11-2	-	TRBD2	TRBJ2-3	CASSDGTSGRLSTDTQYF	TGTGCCAGCAGCGATGGGACTAGCGGGAGATTAAGCACAGATACGCAGTATTTT
16	TRBV4-1	-	TRBD1	TRBJ2-1	CASSQVTGGSYNEQFF	TGCGCCAGCAGCCAAGTAACAGGGGGTTCCTACAATGAGCAGTTCTTC
16	TRBV9	-	-	TRBJ2-1	CASSEGSAYSYNEQFF	TGTGCCAGCAGCGAAGGTAGCGCCTACTCCTACAATGAGCAGTTCTTC
13	TRBV19	few	TRBD2	TRBJ2-1	CASSISERESPFF	TGTGCCAGTAGTATCTCGGAGCGGGAGAGCCCGTTCTTC
13	TRBV19	large	TRBD2	TRBJ2-1	CASSTRSSGEQFF	TGTGCCAGTAGTACCCGATCTAGCGGTGAGCAGTTCTTC
14	TRBV14	-	-	TRBJ2-7	CASSPPGLVYEQYF	TGTGCCAGCAGCCCCCCTGGACTGGTCTACGAGCAGTACTTC
14	TRBV15	few	-	TRBJ2-1	CATSLIRGTNEQFF	TGTGCCACCAGCTTAATTAGGGGGACCAATGAGCAGTTCTTC
13	TRBV29-1	-	TRBD1	TRBJ1-2	CSVDVGQNYGYTF	TGCAGCGTTGACGTGGGACAGAACTATGGCTACACCTTC
16	TRBV21-1	hyperexpanded	-	TRBJ1-5	CASSKANGGSNQPQHF	TGTGCCAGCAGCAAAGCGAACGGAGGGAGCAATCAGCCCCAGCATTTT
14	TRBV7-5	-	-	TRBJ2-1	CASTLAGVGYEQFF	TGTGCCAGCACCTTAGCGGGAGTAGGCTATGAGCAGTTCTTC
14	TRBV7-3	-	TRBD2	TRBJ2-1	CASTLAGVGYEQFF	TGTGCCAGCACCTTAGCGGGAGTAGGCTATGAGCAGTTCTTC
15	TRBV19	-	TRBD2	TRBJ2-7	CASRPLAGSAYEQYF	TGTGCCAGTAGACCTCTAGCGGGAAGCGCCTACGAGCAGTACTTC
17	TRBV9	-	TRBD1	TRBJ1-1	CASSQFPLTGGNTEAFF	TGTGCCAGCAGCCAATTCCCTTTAACAGGGGGGAACACTGAAGCTTTCTTT
19	TRBV2	-	TRBD1	TRBJ1-5	CASSVIGGQGGPQNQPQHF	TGTGCCAGCAGTGTTATAGGGGGACAGGGGGGCCCCCAAAATCAGCCCCAGCATTTT
15	TRBV5-4	few	TRBD2	TRBJ2-3	CATRTSGSPPDTQYF	TGTGCCACACGGACTAGCGGGAGCCCCCCAGATACGCAGTATTTT
14	TRBV18	hyperexpanded	TRBD1	TRBJ1-2	CASSLTGVDYGYTF	TGTGCCAGCTCATTGACAGGGGTAGACTATGGCTACACCTTC
13	TRBV7-9	-	-	TRBJ2-7	CASSLLVSYEQYF	TGTGCCAGCAGCTTGTTAGTCTCCTACGAGCAGTACTTC
14	TRBV27	few	-	TRBJ1-1	CASSLSAGYTEAFF	TGTGCCAGCAGTTTATCTGCGGGATACACTGAAGCTTTCTTT
14	TRBV6-5	-	-	TRBJ2-5	CASSYSEPGETQYF	TGTGCCAGCAGTTACTCAGAACCGGGGGAGACCCAGTACTTC
12	TRBV19	hyperexpanded	-	TRBJ1-2	CASAAGTYGYTF	TGTGCCAGTGCGGCAGGGACATATGGCTACACCTTC
11	TRBV9	few	-	TRBJ2-1	CASSVGSEQFF	TGTGCCAGCAGCGTGGGGAGTGAGCAGTTCTTC
14	TRBV29-1	-	TRBD2	TRBJ2-7	CSVEGGTNSYEQYF	TGCAGCGTTGAGGGCGGGACTAATTCCTACGAGCAGTACTTC